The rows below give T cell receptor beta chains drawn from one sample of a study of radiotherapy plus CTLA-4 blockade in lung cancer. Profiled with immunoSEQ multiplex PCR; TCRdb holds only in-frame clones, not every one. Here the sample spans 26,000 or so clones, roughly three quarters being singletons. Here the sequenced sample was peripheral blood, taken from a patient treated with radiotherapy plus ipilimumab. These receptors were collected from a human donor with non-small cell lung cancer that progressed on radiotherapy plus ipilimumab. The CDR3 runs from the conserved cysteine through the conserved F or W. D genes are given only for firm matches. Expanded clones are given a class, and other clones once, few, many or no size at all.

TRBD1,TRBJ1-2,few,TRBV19,CASLRQGYGGYTF,TGTGCCAGCCTCAGACAGGGGTATGGTGGCTACACCTTC
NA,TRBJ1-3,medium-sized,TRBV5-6,CASSLRRSGNTIYF,TGTGCCAGCAGTCTGAGGAGATCTGGAAACACCATATATTTT
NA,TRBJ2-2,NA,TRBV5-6,CASSSTRLARNTGELFF,TGTGCCAGCAGCAGTACTAGGCTAGCGAGAAACACCGGGGAGCTGTTTTTT
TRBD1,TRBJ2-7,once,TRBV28,CALMPRDSPRGEQYF,TGTGCCCTAATGCCCCGGGACAGCCCGAGGGGGGAGCAGTACTTC
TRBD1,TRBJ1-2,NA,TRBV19,CASSLTDRTFSGYTF,TGTGCCAGTAGTCTGACGGACAGGACCTTTTCGGGCTACACCTTC
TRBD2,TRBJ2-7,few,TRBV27,CASSLSGGERVLEQYF,TGTGCCAGCAGTTTATCGGGAGGGGAAAGGGTTCTCGAGCAGTACTTC
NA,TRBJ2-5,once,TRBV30,CAWRAAGWETQYF,TGTGCCTGGAGGGCGGCAGGGTGGGAGACCCAGTACTTC
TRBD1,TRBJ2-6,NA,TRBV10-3,CAISTPGQEFSGANVLTF,TGTGCCATCAGTACCCCGGGACAGGAATTCTCTGGGGCCAACGTCCTGACTTTC
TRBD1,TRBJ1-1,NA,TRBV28,CASSLERGRVTEAFF,TGTGCCAGCAGTTTAGAAAGGGGGCGGGTGACTGAAGCTTTCTTT
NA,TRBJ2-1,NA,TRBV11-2,CASSLEQKHYNEQFF,TGTGCCAGCAGCTTAGAGCAGAAGCACTACAATGAGCAGTTCTTC
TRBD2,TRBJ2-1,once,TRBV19,CASRGGLAGGRYNEQFF,TGTGCCAGTAGAGGGGGGCTAGCGGGAGGTCGTTACAATGAGCAGTTCTTC
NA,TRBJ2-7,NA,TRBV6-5,CASSLGAEQYF,TGTGCCAGCAGTTTAGGGGCCGAGCAGTACTTC
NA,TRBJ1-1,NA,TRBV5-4,CASSLWGPNTEAFF,TGTGCCAGCAGCCTTTGGGGGCCGAACACTGAAGCTTTCTTT
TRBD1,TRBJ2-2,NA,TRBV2,CASSVTGAALELFF,TGTGCCAGCAGTGTGACAGGGGCTGCCCTCGAGCTGTTTTTT
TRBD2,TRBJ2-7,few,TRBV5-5,CASSPLAGGPGEQYF,TGTGCCAGCAGCCCCCTAGCGGGAGGGCCAGGGGAGCAGTACTTC
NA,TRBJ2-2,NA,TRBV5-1,CASSLASGNTGELFF,TGCGCCAGCAGCTTGGCCTCAGGGAACACCGGGGAGCTGTTTTTT
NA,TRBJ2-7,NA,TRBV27,CASSRDGNMGSYEQYF,TGTGCCAGCAGTCGGGATGGGAACATGGGGTCCTACGAGCAGTACTTC
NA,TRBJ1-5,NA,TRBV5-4,CASSLRDQPQHF,TGTGCCAGCAGCTTGAGAGATCAGCCCCAGCATTTT
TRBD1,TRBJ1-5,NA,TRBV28,CASSSSQGARGWNQPQHF,TGTGCCAGCAGTTCAAGTCAGGGGGCCAGGGGCTGGAATCAGCCCCAGCATTTT
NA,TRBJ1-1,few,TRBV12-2,CASRLVGGRESGTEAFF,TGTGCAAGTCGCTTAGTAGGGGGGAGAGAGAGCGGCACTGAAGCTTTCTTT
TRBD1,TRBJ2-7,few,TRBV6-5,CASSRQGPRSYEQYF,TGTGCCAGCAGCCGACAGGGGCCCCGCTCCTACGAGCAGTACTTC
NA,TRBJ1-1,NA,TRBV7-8,CASSLAGQSGTEAFF,TGTGCCAGCAGCTTAGCCGGGCAGAGCGGCACTGAAGCTTTCTTT
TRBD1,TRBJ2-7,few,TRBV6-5,CASSYRDRGLYEQYF,TGTGCCAGCAGTTACAGGGACAGGGGACTCTACGAGCAGTACTTC
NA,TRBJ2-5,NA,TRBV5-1,CASGLGGLGLNQETQYF,TGCGCCAGCGGCTTGGGGGGCTTGGGGCTCAACCAAGAGACCCAGTACTTC
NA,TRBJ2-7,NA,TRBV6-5,CASSSGAGEQYF,TGTGCCAGCAGTTCAGGGGCGGGGGAGCAGTACTTC
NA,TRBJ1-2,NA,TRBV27,CASSSKGTYGYTF,TGTGCCAGCAGTTCTAAGGGGACCTATGGCTACACCTTC
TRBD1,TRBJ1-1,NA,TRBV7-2,CASSPLQGANTEAFF,TGTGCCAGCAGTCCGTTACAGGGGGCGAACACTGAAGCTTTCTTT
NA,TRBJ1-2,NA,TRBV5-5,CASSLGTGWDGYTF,TGTGCCAGCAGCTTGGGTACGGGTTGGGATGGCTACACCTTC